One and the same sample provided the 25 T cell receptor beta chains below, sequenced in a study of human T cells and chemical hapten exposure. Specified time point: patch test 3, about 24 weeks after DPC sensitization. Sample treatment: therapeutic diphenylcyclopropenone sensitization with weekly scalp DPC. A single record per CDR3 protein comes from TCRdb applying MiXCR to the RACE reads. The table shows about 97,000 distinct CDR3 sequences, with 25% to 30% occurring only once. The sample here was whole blood, taken in connection with sensitization to the hapten diphenylcyclopropenone (DPC). The origin of the receptors is a man in his forties or fifties with alopecia areata. Some clones in this sample may be carry-over from other donors' samples.

This rearrangement joins TRBV7-2 to TRBJ1-6, with 9 bases lining up with TRBD1. Trimming at V came to 0 bases and at J to 9 bases, leaving 6 bases not matched to a gene. Germline CDR1 and CDR2: SGHTA and FQGNSA. The CDR3 is 16 amino acids. CDR3 protein: CASSLAGDRVFSPLHF. CDR3 coding DNA: TGTGCCAGCAGCTTAGCCGGGGACAGGGTGTTTTCACCCCTCCACTTT.

This chain uses TRBV28 with TRBJ2-1, with D possibly being TRBD2 (7 bases). Trimming stripped 6 bases from V and 7 bases from J, with 22 bases between. The CDR3 is 16 amino acids. Germline V lookup: CDR1 MDHEN, CDR2 SYDVKM. The CDR3 reads CASSQSRGRFINEQFF. The CDR3 DNA sequence: TGTGCCAGCAGCCAGTCGCGGGGGCGCTTCATTAATGAGCAGTTCTTC.

This clonotype occurred a few times. The rearrangement joins TRBV5-5 to TRBJ2-1; tentatively, D is TRBD1 (7 bases). The CDR3 is made up of 16 amino acids. The V gene's germline CDR1 is SGHKS and CDR2 YYEKEE (reference sequence). Trimming took off 0 bases at V and 0 bases at J, with 10 bases between the two ends. In nucleotides, the CDR3 is TGTGCCAGCAGCTTGGGGAGGGGGCCCTCCTACAATGAGCAGTTCTTC. The encoded protein is CASSLGRGPSYNEQFF.

This clonotype occurred a few times. The V and J genes are TRBV7-9 and TRBJ2-7; 9 nucleotides agree with TRBD1. Germline loops: CDR1 SEHNR, CDR2 FQNEAQ (reference sequence). The CDR3 is 15 amino acids. Germline trimming cut 5 bases from V and 3 bases from J; bases unmatched to any gene: 8. CDR3 in DNA: TGTGCCAGCAGCCCCGGACAGGGGTGGAACTACGAGCAGTACTTC. As protein: CASSPGQGWNYEQYF.

The chain carries TRBV6-6 and TRBJ2-3; 9 nucleotides line up with TRBD2. With V trimmed by 7 bases and J by 8 bases, 16 bases remained unmatched. CDR3 length equals 16 residues. CDR1 and CDR2 (germline): MNHNY, SVGAGI (reference sequence). CDR3 nucleotides: TGTGCCAGCACCAATACCGGGACTAGCCTAGCGAGTACGCAGTATTTT. It is translated as CASTNTGTSLASTQYF.

This rearrangement joins TRBV20-1 to TRBJ2-1, with 9 bases lining up with TRBD2. This CDR3 region has 15 residues. Trimming cost V 6 bases and J 9 bases; bases outside gene matches: 15. CDR1 and CDR2 from the germline V gene are DFQATT and SNEGSKA (reference sequence). CDR3 bases: TGCAGTGCCCCGACTAGCGGAAACTGGGAAGGTGAGCAGTTCTTC. It specifies CSAPTSGNWEGEQFF.

This clonotype was observed a few times. The chain carries TRBV24-1 and TRBJ2-1; D not certain. CDR3 length: 17 residues. Germline V gives CDR1 KGHDR, CDR2 SFDVKD. V lost 3 bases and J 5 bases, leaving 19 bases between the germline ends. DNA for the CDR3: TGTGCCACCAGTGATAAGGAAGGGATTCCTACCGACAATGAGCAGTTCTTC. Its protein is CATSDKEGIPTDNEQFF.

The rearrangement joins TRBV5-1 to TRBJ2-6; tentatively, D is TRBD1 (6 bases). This CDR3 spans 16 amino acids. Looked up from germline, CDR1 is SGHRS and CDR2 is YFSETQ. V was clipped by 4 bases and J by 0 bases, with 11 bases between them. CDR3 bases: TGCGCCAGCAGCATGGACAGCCACTCTGGGGCCAACGTCCTGACTTTC. Translated, it gives CASSMDSHSGANVLTF.

CDR3: CASSLGDRDQPQHF. The DNA for the CDR3 is TGCGCCAGCAGCTTGGGGGACAGGGATCAGCCCCAGCATTTT. The chain employs TRBV5-1 and TRBJ1-5; 9 bases line up with TRBD1. Germline CDR1 SGHRS, CDR2 YFSETQ. This CDR3 contains 14 residues. J gave up 5 bases and V 0 bases, and 0 bases lay outside the gene matches.

V is TRBV7-9 and J is TRBJ2-7; D is ambiguous. V was shortened by 4 bases and J by 0 bases, with 10 bases between the two germline ends. This CDR3 has 14 residues. Germline CDR1 and CDR2: SEHNR and FQNEAQ (reference sequence). The DNA for the CDR3 is TGTGCCAGCAGCTCCAGTGAAAGCTCCTACGAGCAGTACTTC. Its translation is CASSSSESSYEQYF.

There are many counts of this clonotype. V and J are TRBV20-1 and TRBJ2-3, with 7 bases aligning to TRBD2. V lost 3 bases, J lost 0 bases, and 6 bases stayed unmatched. CDR1 is DFQATT and CDR2 is SNEGSKA in the germline V gene (reference sequence). The CDR3 contains 15 residues. As DNA, the CDR3 is TGCAGTGCTAGGAGTCTAGCGGCTAGCACAGATACGCAGTATTTT. It translates to CSARSLAASTDTQYF.

This clonotype was recorded a few times. The V call is TRBV20-1, the J call TRBJ2-7, with 7 bases identical to TRBD2. The CDR3 runs to 14 residues. Germline CDR1 DFQATT, CDR2 SNEGSKA (reference sequence). V was clipped by 2 bases and J by 2 bases; unmatched bases: 6. The CDR3 region is CSARYRGRTYEQYF. CDR3 DNA: TGCAGTGCTAGATATCGCGGGAGAACCTACGAGCAGTACTTC.

The table lists this clonotype with a few counts. The rearrangement uses TRBV18 and TRBJ1-1; TRBD1 might be the D (6 bases). Deletions cut 3 bases from V and 8 bases from J, with 13 bases between. The CDR3 covers 13 residues. Germline V gene data show CDR1 as KGHSH and CDR2 as LQKENI. The CDR3 bases are TGTGCCAGCTCACCTAACAGGGACCTAGAAGCTTTCTTT. It encodes CASSPNRDLEAFF.

In this sample, this clonotype turned up a few times. V usage is TRBV2 and J usage is TRBJ1-4, with D perhaps matching TRBD1 (5 bases). V was clipped by 6 bases and J by 8 bases, with 16 bases between them. The CDR3 extends over 14 amino acids. Germline V gene data show CDR1 as SNHLY and CDR2 as FYNNEI. The CDR3 is CASSPSGVREKLFF. CDR3 DNA sequence: TGTGCCAGCAGCCCCTCGGGGGTTCGCGAAAAACTGTTTTTT.

The chain couples TRBV7-8 to TRBJ2-1; D tentatively reads TRBD1 or TRBD2 (5 bases each). The CDR3 is made up of 14 amino acids. V dropped 4 bases and J dropped 5 bases, with 12 bases sitting between them. Germline V gene lookup returns CDR1 SGHVS and CDR2 FQNEAQ. The CDR3 loop is CASSSSSGHNEQFF. CDR3 DNA: TGTGCCAGCAGCTCGAGTTCGGGGCACAATGAGCAGTTCTTC. Full variable domain (rest looked up from reference TRBV7-8 and TRBJ2-1): GAGVSQSPRYKVAKRGQDVALRCDPISGHVSLFWYQQALGQGPEFLTYFQNEAQLDKSGLPSDRFFAERPEGSVSTLKIQRTQQEDSAVYLCASSSSSGHNEQFFGPGTRLTVL.

The CDR3: CASSYALTGSTDTQYF. Written as DNA, the CDR3 is TGTGCCAGCAGCTACGCTCTAACCGGATCCACAGATACGCAGTATTTT. The chain employs TRBV7-8 and TRBJ2-3; D unresolved. The V end was cut by 4 bases, the J end by 2 bases, with 16 bases between. CDR3 length: 16 amino acids. Germline V gives CDR1 SGHVS, CDR2 FQNEAQ.

V usage is TRBV20-1 and J usage is TRBJ1-6; D uncertain. Germline CDR1 is DFQATT and CDR2 is SNEGSKA (reference sequence). The CDR3 runs to 15 residues. Trimming shortened V by 6 bases and J by 1 base, and 13 bases separated the two germline ends. The CDR3 loop is CSAIRGNSYNSPLHF. For the CDR3, the DNA is TGCAGTGCAATACGGGGAAATTCCTATAATTCACCCCTCCACTTT.

This clonotype was observed a handful of times. The chain carries TRBV29-1 and TRBJ1-1; D call uncertain. V was cut by 6 bases and J by 4 bases, with 18 bases left in between. This CDR3 spans 14 amino acids. Germline V lookup: CDR1 SQVTM, CDR2 ANQGSEA. In DNA, the CDR3 is TGCAGCGTCGCTAGAAAGGGTGACGGCACTGAAGCTTTCTTT. Protein product: CSVARKGDGTEAFF. Full variable domain (remainder filled in from reference TRBV29-1 and TRBJ1-1): SAVISQKPSRDICQRGTSLTIQCQVDSQVTMMFWYRQQPGQSLTLIATANQGSEATYESGFVIDKFPISRPNLTFSTLTVSNMSPEDSSIYLCSVARKGDGTEAFFGQGTRLTVV.

J is TRBJ1-2 and V is TRBV12-3 or TRBV12-4; 9 bases match TRBD1. The trim removed 5 bases at V and 3 bases at J, leaving 7 bases unmatched. The CDR3 totals 15 residues. CDR3 in amino acids: CASSPTGGIYYGYTF. In DNA, the CDR3 is TGTGCCAGCAGTCCAACAGGGGGCATATACTATGGCTACACCTTC.

V and J are TRBV11-3 and TRBJ2-1; D gene unclear. Germline CDR1 and CDR2: SGHNT and YENEEA. CDR3 length equals 13 residues. Trimming removed 0 bases at V and 13 bases at J, with 13 bases between. The CDR3 loop reads CASSLDSYSLQFF. DNA for the CDR3: TGTGCCAGCAGCTTAGATAGTTACTCGCTCCAGTTCTTC.

There are a few counts of this clonotype. The rearrangement joins TRBV20-1 to TRBJ2-7; D tentatively reads TRBD1 or TRBD2 (6 bases each). This CDR3 region has 13 residues. From germline, CDR1 is DFQATT and CDR2 SNEGSKA (reference sequence). Deletions cut 0 bases from V and 4 bases from J, with 10 bases between. CDR3 DNA sequence: TGCAGTGCTAGAGAGTCGGGGGCTTACGAGCAGTACTTC. It specifies CSARESGAYEQYF.

There are a few counts of this clonotype. The rearrangement joins TRBV18 to TRBJ2-2; D is unresolved. Trimming cost V 0 bases and J 6 bases, with 11 bases left between them. Germline-derived CDR1 and CDR2 are KGHSH and LQKENI. CDR3 length: 15 residues. The CDR3 sequence: CASSPPFVLSGELFF. The CDR3 DNA reads as TGTGCCAGCTCACCACCCTTCGTCCTCTCCGGGGAGCTGTTTTTT.

This sequence joins TRBV7-9 and TRBJ2-3; no firm D call. CDR3 length: 14 amino acids. Germline loops: CDR1 SEHNR, CDR2 FQNEAQ (reference sequence). V lost 4 bases and J lost 1, with 9 bases in between. The CDR3 coding sequence is TGTGCCAGCAGCTCACTGGCCGGCACAGATACGCAGTATTTT. It is translated as CASSSLAGTDTQYF.

This chain uses TRBV29-1 with TRBJ2-7; TRBD2 aligns across 11 bases. Trimming took 5 bases from V and 3 from J; bases not matched to a gene: 6. The germline gives CDR1 SQVTM, CDR2 ANQGSEA. The CDR3 runs 14 residues. CDR3 sequence (DNA): TGCAGCGTTAGACTAGCGGGAAGGGGCTACGAGCAGTACTTC. Amino acids: CSVRLAGRGYEQYF.

This clonotype was observed a few times. This sequence joins TRBV5-1 and TRBJ2-7; TRBD1 matches 8 bases. Trimming cost V 3 bases and J 4 bases; bases outside gene matches: 6. CDR1 and CDR2 from the germline V gene are SGHRS and YFSETQ. The CDR3 has 14 amino acids. CDR3 sequence (DNA): TGCGCCAGCAGCTCTACAGGGGGTAGATACGAGCAGTACTTC. As protein: CASSSTGGRYEQYF.